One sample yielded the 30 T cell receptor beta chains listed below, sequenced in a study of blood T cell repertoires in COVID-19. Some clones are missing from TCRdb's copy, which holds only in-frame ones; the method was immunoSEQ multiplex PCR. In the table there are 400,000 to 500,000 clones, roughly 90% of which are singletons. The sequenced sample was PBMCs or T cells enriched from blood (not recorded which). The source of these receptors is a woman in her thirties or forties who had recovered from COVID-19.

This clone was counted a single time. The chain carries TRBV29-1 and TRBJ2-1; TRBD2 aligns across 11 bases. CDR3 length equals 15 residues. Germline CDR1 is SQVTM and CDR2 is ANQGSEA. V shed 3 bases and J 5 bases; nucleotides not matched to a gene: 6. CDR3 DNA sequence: TGCAGCGTTGATATAGCGGGAGGGCCGAACAATGAGCAGTTCTTC. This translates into CSVDIAGGPNNEQFF.

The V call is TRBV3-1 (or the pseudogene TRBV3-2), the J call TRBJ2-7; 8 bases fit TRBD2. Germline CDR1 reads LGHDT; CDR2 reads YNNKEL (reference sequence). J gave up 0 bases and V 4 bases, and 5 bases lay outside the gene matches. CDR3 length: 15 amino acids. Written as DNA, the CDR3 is TGTGCCAGCAGCCGGGGACTAGAGGGCTCCTACGAGCAGTACTTC. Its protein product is CASSRGLEGSYEQYF.

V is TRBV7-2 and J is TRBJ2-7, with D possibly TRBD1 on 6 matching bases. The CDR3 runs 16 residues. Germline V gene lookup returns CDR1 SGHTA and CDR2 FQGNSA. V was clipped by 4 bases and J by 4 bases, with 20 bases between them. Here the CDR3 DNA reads TGTGCCAGCAGCTCCGAGACAGGACCCGATTGGTACGAGCAGTACTTC. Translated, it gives CASSSETGPDWYEQYF.

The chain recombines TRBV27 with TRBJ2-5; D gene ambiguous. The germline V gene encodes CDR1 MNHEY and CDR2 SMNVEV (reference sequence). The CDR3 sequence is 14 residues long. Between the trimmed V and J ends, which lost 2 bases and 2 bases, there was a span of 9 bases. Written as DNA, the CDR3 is TGTGCCAGCAGTTTAGGCCTGCCGCAAGAGACCCAGTACTTC. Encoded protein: CASSLGLPQETQYF.

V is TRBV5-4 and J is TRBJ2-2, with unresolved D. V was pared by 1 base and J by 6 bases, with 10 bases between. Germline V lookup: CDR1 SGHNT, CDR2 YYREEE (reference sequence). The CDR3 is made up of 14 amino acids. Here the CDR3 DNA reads TGTGCCAGCAGCTTGTACGGTTTGCCCGGGGAGCTGTTTTTT. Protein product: CASSLYGLPGELFF.

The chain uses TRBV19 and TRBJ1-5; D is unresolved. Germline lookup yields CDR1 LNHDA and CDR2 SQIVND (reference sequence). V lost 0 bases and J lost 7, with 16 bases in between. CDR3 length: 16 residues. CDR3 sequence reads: CASSIDSVGGNQPQHF. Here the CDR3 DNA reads TGTGCCAGTAGTATAGATAGTGTTGGAGGGAACCAGCCCCAGCATTTT. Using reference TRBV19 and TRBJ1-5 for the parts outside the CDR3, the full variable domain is DGGITQSPKYLFRKEGQNVTLSCEQNLNHDAMYWYRQDPGQGLRLIYYSQIVNDFQKGDIAEGYSVSREKKESFPLTVTSAQKNPTAFYLCASSIDSVGGNQPQHFGDGTRLSIL.

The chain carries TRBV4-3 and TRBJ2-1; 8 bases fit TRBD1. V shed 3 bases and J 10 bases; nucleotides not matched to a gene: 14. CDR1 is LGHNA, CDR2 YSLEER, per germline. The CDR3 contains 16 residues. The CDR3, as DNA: TGCGCCAGCAGCCAGCAGGGGGCCGGGCTGTTTGAGGAGCAGTTCTTC. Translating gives CASSQQGAGLFEEQFF.

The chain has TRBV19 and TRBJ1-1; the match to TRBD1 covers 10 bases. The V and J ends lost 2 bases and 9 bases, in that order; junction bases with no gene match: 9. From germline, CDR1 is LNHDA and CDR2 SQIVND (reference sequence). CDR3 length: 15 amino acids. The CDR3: CASSINGGTGVQAFF. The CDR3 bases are TGTGCCAGTAGTATAAACGGCGGGACAGGGGTCCAAGCTTTCTTT.

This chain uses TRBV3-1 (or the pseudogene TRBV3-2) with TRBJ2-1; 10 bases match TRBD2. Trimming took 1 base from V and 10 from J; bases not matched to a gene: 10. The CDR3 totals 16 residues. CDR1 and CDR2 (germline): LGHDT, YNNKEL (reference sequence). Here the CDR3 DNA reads TGTGCCAGCAGCCAAGGGGGGCTAGCGGGAGTTGGGGAGCAGTTCTTC. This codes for CASSQGGLAGVGEQFF.

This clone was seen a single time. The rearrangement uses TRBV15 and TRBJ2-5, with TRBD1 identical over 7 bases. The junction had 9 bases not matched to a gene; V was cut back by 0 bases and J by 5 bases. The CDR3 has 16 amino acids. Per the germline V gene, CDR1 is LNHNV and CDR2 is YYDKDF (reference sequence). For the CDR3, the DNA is TGTGCCACCAGCAGAGATAGGCGGGCAGGGGGTGAGACCCAGTACTTC. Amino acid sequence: CATSRDRRAGGETQYF.

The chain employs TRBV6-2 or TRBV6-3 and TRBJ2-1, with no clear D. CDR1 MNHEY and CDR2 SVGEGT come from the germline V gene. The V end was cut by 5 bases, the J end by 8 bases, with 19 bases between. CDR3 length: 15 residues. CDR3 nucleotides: TGTGCCAGCAGTCTCCTTGTCGAACGGTGGTATGAGCAGTTCTTC. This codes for CASSLLVERWYEQFF.

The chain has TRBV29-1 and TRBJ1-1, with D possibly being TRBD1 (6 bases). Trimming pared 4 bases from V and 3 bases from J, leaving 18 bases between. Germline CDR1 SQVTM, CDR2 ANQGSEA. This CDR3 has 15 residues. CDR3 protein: CSVAGDTGKDTEAFF. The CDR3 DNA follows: TGCAGCGTTGCTGGGGACACAGGAAAGGACACTGAAGCTTTCTTT.

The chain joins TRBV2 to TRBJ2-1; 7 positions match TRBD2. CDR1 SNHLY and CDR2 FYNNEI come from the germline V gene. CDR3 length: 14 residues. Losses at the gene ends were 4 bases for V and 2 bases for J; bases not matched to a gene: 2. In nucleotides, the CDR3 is TGTGCCAGCAGTGGGGGGGGGACCTACAATGAGCAGTTCTTC. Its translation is CASSGGGTYNEQFF.

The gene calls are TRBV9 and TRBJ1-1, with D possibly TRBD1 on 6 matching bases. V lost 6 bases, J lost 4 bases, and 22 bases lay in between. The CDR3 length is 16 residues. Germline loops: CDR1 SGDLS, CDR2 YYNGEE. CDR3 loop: CASTRGFVDESTEAFF. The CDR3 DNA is TGTGCCAGCACCAGGGGTTTCGTCGATGAGAGCACTGAAGCTTTCTTT.

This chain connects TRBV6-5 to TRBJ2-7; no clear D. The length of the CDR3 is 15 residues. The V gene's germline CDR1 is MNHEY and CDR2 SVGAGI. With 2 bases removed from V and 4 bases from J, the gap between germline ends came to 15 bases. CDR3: CASSYLGVTGYEQYF. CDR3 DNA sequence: TGTGCCAGCAGTTACCTAGGTGTTACTGGGTACGAGCAGTACTTC.

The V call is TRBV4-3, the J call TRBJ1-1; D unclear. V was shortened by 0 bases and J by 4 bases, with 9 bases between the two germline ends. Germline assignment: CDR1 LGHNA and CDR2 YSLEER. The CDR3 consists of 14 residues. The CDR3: CASSQEEGTTEAFF. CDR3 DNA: TGCGCCAGCAGCCAAGAGGAGGGTACCACTGAAGCTTTCTTT.

The CDR3 nucleotides read TGTGCCAGCAGCTTAGGACAGGGGGCACGAATATATTTT. It specifies CASSLGQGARIYF. V gene TRBV7-2 combines with J gene TRBJ1-3; 10 nucleotides line up with TRBD1. The CDR3 is made up of 13 amino acids. Trimming took 1 base from V and 13 from J; bases not matched to a gene: 4. Germline CDR1 SGHTA, CDR2 FQGNSA.

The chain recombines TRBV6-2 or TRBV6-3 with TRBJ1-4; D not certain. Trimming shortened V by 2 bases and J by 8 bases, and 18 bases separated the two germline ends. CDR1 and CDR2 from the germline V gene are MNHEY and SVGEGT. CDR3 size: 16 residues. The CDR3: CASSYAPGAGIEKLFF. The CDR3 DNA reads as TGTGCCAGCAGTTACGCCCCGGGAGCGGGGATAGAAAAACTGTTTTTT.

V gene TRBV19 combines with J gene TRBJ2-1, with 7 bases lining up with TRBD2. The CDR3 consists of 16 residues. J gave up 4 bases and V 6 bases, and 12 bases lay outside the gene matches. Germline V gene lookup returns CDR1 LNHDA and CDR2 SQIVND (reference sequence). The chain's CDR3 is CASRSYAGTTYNEQFF. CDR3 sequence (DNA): TGTGCCAGTAGATCCTATGCCGGGACTACTTACAATGAGCAGTTCTTC.

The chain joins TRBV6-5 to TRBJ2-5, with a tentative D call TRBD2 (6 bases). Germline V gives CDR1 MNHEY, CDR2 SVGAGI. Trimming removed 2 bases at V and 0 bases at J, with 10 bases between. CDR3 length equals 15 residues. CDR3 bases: TGTGCCAGCAGTTACGAAGGGAGGTACCAAGAGACCCAGTACTTC. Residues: CASSYEGRYQETQYF.

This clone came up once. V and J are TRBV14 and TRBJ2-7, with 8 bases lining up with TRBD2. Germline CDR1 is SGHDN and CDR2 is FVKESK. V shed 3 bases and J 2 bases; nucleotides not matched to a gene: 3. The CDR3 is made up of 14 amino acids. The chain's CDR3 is CASSQLAGAYEQYF. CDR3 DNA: TGTGCCAGCAGCCAGCTAGCGGGCGCCTACGAGCAGTACTTC.

For the CDR3, the DNA is TGCGCCAGCAGCTATGGGCAAAACCTGGAAGCTTTCTTT. Translated, it gives CASSYGQNLEAFF. The rearrangement joins TRBV5-1 to TRBJ1-1; D call uncertain. Trimming shortened V by 3 bases and J by 8 bases, and 14 bases separated the two germline ends. The germline gives CDR1 SGHRS, CDR2 YFSETQ. The CDR3 loop spans 13 amino acids.

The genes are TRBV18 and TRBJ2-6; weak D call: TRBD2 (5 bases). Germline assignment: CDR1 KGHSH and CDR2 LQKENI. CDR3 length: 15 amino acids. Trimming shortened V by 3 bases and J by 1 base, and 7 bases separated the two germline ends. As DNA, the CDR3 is TGTGCCAGCTCACCTGGGGAGTCTGGGGCCAACGTCCTGACTTTC. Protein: CASSPGESGANVLTF.

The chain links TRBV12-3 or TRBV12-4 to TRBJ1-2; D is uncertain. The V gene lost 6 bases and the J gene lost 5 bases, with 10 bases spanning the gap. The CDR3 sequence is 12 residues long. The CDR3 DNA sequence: TGTGCCAGCAGCCAAGGAGGGTATGGCTACACCTTC. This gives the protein CASSQGGYGYTF.

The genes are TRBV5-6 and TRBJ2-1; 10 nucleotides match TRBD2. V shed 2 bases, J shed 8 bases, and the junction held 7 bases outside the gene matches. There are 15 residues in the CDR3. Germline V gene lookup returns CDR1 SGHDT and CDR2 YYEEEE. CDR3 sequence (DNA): TGTGCCAGCAGCTTAGCGGGAGGGCCCCGCGATGAGCAGTTCTTC. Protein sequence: CASSLAGGPRDEQFF.

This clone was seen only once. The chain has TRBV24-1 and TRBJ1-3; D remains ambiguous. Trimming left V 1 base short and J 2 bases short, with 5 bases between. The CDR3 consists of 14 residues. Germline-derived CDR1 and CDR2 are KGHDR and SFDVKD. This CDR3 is CATSDFGPGNTIYF. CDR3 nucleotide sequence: TGTGCCACCAGTGATTTTGGGCCTGGAAACACCATATATTTT.

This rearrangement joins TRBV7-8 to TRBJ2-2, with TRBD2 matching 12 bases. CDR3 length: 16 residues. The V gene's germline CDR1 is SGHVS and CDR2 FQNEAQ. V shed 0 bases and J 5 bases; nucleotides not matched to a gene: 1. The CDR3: CASSLALAGGTGELFF. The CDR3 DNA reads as TGTGCCAGCAGCTTAGCACTAGCGGGAGGTACCGGGGAGCTGTTTTTT. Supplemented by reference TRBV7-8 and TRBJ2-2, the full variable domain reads GAGVSQSPRYKVAKRGQDVALRCDPISGHVSLFWYQQALGQGPEFLTYFQNEAQLDKSGLPSDRFFAERPEGSVSTLKIQRTQQEDSAVYLCASSLALAGGTGELFFGEGSRLTVL.

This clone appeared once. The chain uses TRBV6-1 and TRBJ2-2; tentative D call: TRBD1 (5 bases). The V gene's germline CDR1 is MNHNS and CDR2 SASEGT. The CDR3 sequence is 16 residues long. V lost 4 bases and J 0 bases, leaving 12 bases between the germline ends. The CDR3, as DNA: TGTGCCAGCAGTGCGGACATGTTCGCGAACACCGGGGAGCTGTTTTTT. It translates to CASSADMFANTGELFF.

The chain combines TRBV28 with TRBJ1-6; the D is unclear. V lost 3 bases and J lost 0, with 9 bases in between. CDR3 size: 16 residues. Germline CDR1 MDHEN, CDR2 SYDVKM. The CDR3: CASSFGRSSYNSPLHF. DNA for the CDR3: TGTGCCAGCAGTTTTGGTCGGAGCTCCTATAATTCACCCCTCCACTTT.

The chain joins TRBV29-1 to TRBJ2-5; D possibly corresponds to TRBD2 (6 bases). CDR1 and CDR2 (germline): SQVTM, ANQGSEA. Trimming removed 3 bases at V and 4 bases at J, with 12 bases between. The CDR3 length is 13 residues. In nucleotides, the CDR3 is TGCAGCGTTGAGCGGGGTGTAGGAGAGACCCAGTACTTC. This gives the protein CSVERGVGETQYF. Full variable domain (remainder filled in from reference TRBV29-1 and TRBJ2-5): SAVISQKPSRDICQRGTSLTIQCQVDSQVTMMFWYRQQPGQSLTLIATANQGSEATYESGFVIDKFPISRPNLTFSTLTVSNMSPEDSSIYLCSVERGVGETQYFGPGTRLLVL.